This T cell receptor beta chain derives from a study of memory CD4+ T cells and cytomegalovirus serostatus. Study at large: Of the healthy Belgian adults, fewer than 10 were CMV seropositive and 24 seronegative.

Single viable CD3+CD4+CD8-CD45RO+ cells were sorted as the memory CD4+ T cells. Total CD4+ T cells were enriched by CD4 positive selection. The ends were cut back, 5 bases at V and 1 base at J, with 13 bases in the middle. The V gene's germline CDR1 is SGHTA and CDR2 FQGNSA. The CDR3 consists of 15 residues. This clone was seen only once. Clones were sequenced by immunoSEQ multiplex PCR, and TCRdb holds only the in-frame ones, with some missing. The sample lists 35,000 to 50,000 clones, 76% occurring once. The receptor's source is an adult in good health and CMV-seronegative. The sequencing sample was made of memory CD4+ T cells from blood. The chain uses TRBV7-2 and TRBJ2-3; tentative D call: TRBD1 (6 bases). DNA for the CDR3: TGTGCCAGCAGCCGCGGGCAGGGGCGCACAGATACGCAGTATTTT. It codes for CASSRGQGRTDTQYF.